Sequencing of this T cell receptor (beta chain) was carried out in a study of T-cell reconstitution after alpha-beta-depleted transplantation in children. V dropped 7 bases and J dropped 4; count of bases not matched to a gene: 6. The CDR3 extends over 14 amino acids. CDR1 and CDR2 (germline): MNHNS, SASEGT. This clonotype was observed a handful of times. The TCRbeta library incorporated unique molecular identifiers. Each CDR3 protein is one row after TCRdb ran MiXCR on the PCR reads. The sample has some 500,000 distinct CDR3 sequences, roughly 33% seen once. V gene TRBV6-1 combines with J gene TRBJ2-1; TRBD2 matches 8 bases. Source: PBMCs from the stem cell graft donor, taken from the stem cell graft. This TCR came from a human donor who donated a stem cell graft to a child with aplastic anemia. The CDR3 DNA follows: TGTGCCAGCACTAACCCGGGGGGGTACAATGAGCAGTTCTTC. It encodes CASTNPGGYNEQFF.